Sequencing of this T cell receptor (beta chain) was carried out in a study of CD8 T cells in Susac syndrome. About this clonotype: Antigen unknown.

Random-hexamer reverse transcription was applied to roughly 0.5 to 1 ug RNA. The method of amplification for TCR beta CDR3 was immunoSEQ multiplex PCR, covering 54 Vbeta and 13 Jbeta. TCRdb used MiXCR to reprocess the immunoSEQ multiplex PCR reads, holding one entry per CDR3 protein. The sample comprises about 200,000 distinct CDR3 sequences, about 95% of which are singletons, and 0.1% rests with the top ten. Trimming pared 1 base from V and 7 bases from J, leaving 16 bases between. The CDR3 is made up of 15 amino acids. Germline CDR1 LGHNA, CDR2 YSLEER. Findings and caveats of the study: TCR sequencing and HLA analysis covered a relatively small number of individuals.

The gene calls are TRBV4-3 and TRBJ1-2, with a possible D match to TRBD1 (5 bases). This TCR was sampled from a human donor in good health. Sequencing was performed on CD4+ T cells from PBMCs. CDR3 protein: CASSQVPRDQAGYTF. The CDR3 DNA is TGCGCCAGCAGCCAAGTCCCCAGGGACCAAGCTGGCTACACCTTC.